The present TCR beta chain was sequenced within a study of liver allograft versus peripheral blood T cells (dated by TCRdb to the early 2020s). Describing the broader study: T cell receptor repertoires present within transplanted livers were compared with repertoires in the peripheral blood of liver transplant recipients. The paper's findings and limits, for the study overall: The T cell receptor repertoires within liver allografts were reported to be different from the T cell receptor repertoires detected in peripheral blood.

By sample share, this clonotype is medium-sized (0.01 to 0.1%). Its specific antigen is unknown. Per-base quality was not reported, and no clone a single base away is much larger than it. Sequencing took place on an Illumina MiSeq. TCRdb trimmed the raw reads at Q25, called clones with MiXCR and kept productive beta chains. Rows with one shared CDR3 protein collapse into an entry with the most common genes and DNA. For this sample the table gives 8,500 or so distinct CDR3 sequences, of which 25% to 30% were detected only once. About 8.5% of the sample is in the top ten clones. Compared with germline, V lacks 3 bases and J lacks 5 bases; bases without a gene match: 5. The CDR3 spans 15 residues, from the cysteine through the phenylalanine. Just the 45-base CDR3 DNA is kept, in frame starting at base 1. The germline V gene (reference sequence) specifies LNHDA as CDR1 and SQIVND as CDR2.

This TCR was sampled from a human patient who had a liver transplant. After a transplant, some T cells may be the graft donor's own cells. The sequence is built from TRBV19 and TRBJ2-1, with 9 central nucleotides matching TRBD2. The CDR3 loop reads CASSIVAGDNNEQFF. The DNA sequence is given as TGTGCCAGTAGTATTGTAGCGGGGGATAACAATGAGCAGTTCTTC.